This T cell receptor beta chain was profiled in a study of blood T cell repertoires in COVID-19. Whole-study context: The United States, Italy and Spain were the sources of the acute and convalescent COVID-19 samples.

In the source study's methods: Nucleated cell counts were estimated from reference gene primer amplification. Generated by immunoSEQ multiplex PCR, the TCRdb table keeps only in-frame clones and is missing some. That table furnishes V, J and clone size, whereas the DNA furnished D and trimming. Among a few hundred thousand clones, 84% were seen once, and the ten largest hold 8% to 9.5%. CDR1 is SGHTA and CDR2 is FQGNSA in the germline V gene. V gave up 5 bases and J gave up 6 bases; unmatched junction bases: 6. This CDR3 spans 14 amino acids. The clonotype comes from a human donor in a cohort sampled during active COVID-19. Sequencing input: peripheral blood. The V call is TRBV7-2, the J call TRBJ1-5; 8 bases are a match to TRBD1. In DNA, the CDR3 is TGTGCCAGCAGCCAACAGGGGGGAGGTCAGCCCCAGCATTTT. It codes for CASSQQGGGQPQHF.